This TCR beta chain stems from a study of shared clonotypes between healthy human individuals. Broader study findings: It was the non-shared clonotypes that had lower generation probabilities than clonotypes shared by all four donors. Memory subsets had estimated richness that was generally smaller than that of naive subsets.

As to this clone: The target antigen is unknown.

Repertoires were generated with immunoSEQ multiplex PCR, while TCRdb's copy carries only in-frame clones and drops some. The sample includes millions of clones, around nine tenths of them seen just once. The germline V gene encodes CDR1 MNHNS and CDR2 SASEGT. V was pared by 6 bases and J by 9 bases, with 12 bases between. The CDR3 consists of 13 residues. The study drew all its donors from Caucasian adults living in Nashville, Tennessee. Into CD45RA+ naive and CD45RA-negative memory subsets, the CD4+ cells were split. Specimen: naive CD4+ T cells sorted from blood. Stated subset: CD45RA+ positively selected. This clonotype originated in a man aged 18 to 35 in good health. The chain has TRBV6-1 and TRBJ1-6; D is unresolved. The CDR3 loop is CASRNPSSSPLHF. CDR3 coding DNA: TGTGCCAGCAGGAACCCAAGTAGTTCACCCCTCCACTTT.